The clone carrying this TCR beta chain was counted only a few times. The antigen is unknown. This sample is drawn from a study of molecular identifiers for immune sequencing clone quantification. Whole-study results and caveats: The study reportedly detected spiked Jurkat TCR RNA from one cell among one million naive cells.

Using its own MiXCR run on the PCR reads, TCRdb lists one record per CDR3 protein. Among hundreds of thousands of distinct CDR3 sequences, about 25% were seen once, and the ten largest hold 0.7% to 0.95%. What was sequenced was naive CD8+ T cells from blood, with Jurkat cell RNA spiked in. Subset in this sample: FACS-sorted CD8+CD4-CCR7+CD45RA+ naive T cells. The sequence derives from a human donor in good health. Some libraries in this study had Jurkat cell RNA spiked in.

The chain's CDR3 is CAISEGQGYEQYF. The CDR3 nucleotides are TGTGCCATCAGCGAGGGACAGGGCTACGAGCAGTACTTC. J is TRBJ2-7 and V is TRBV10-3; 9 nucleotides agree with TRBD1. The V gene's germline CDR1 is ENHRY and CDR2 SYGVKD. This CDR3 spans 13 amino acids. Losses at the gene ends were 6 bases for V and 3 bases for J; bases not matched to a gene: 3.